A selection of T cell receptor beta chains follows, all from one sample in a study of Ad26.COV2.S vaccination and SARS-CoV-2 variants. TCRdb's copy holds only in-frame clones and misses some; the assay was immunoSEQ multiplex PCR. In the table there are about 350,000 clones, 75% to 90% of which are singletons. The sample here was peripheral blood, taken in a trial of Ad26.COV2.S vaccine versus placebo. The receptor set was obtained from a person between 18 and 65 years old who received the Ad26.COV2.S COVID-19 vaccine or a placebo. Both conserved end residues are part of each CDR3. Fields, in order: CDR3 protein, CDR3 DNA, J gene, clone size, CDR3 length, D gene, V gene. D genes are given only for firm matches. Size values are once, few and many counts, or a class for expanded clones, and some rows have none.

CDR3aa: CASSRTSLETQYF
CDR3nt: TGTGCCAGCAGCAGGACTAGTCTGGAGACCCAGTACTTC
j_gene: TRBJ2-5
abundance: NA
len: 13
d_gene: TRBD2
v_gene: TRBV7-3

CDR3aa: CASSLGVGPANVLTF
CDR3nt: TGTGCCAGCAGCTTGGGGGTGGGACCCGCCAACGTCCTGACTTTC
j_gene: TRBJ2-6
abundance: NA
len: 15
d_gene: NA
v_gene: TRBV5-5

CDR3aa: CASSPYGNTEAFF
CDR3nt: TGTGCCAGCAGCCCGTATGGGAACACTGAAGCTTTCTTT
j_gene: TRBJ1-1
abundance: NA
len: 13
d_gene: NA
v_gene: TRBV5-6

CDR3aa: CSASWPQRTEQYF
CDR3nt: TGCAGTGCTAGTTGGCCCCAAAGAACCGAGCAGTACTTC
j_gene: TRBJ2-7
abundance: few
len: 13
d_gene: NA
v_gene: TRBV20-1

CDR3aa: CASSPRLRGSHEQYF
CDR3nt: TGTGCCAGCAGCCCAAGGCTCAGGGGGTCCCACGAGCAGTACTTC
j_gene: TRBJ2-7
abundance: once
len: 15
d_gene: NA
v_gene: TRBV21-1

CDR3aa: CASKGGGNEQYF
CDR3nt: TGTGCCAGCAAGGGGGGCGGCAACGAGCAGTACTTC
j_gene: TRBJ2-7
abundance: NA
len: 12
d_gene: NA
v_gene: TRBV2

CDR3aa: CAWSRGVGTEAFF
CDR3nt: TGTGCCTGGAGCCGCGGGGTTGGCACTGAAGCTTTCTTT
j_gene: TRBJ1-1
abundance: NA
len: 13
d_gene: NA
v_gene: TRBV30

CDR3aa: CASSQAGYEAFF
CDR3nt: TGTGCCAGCAGCCAAGCGGGGTATGAAGCTTTCTTT
j_gene: TRBJ1-1
abundance: NA
len: 12
d_gene: NA
v_gene: TRBV14

CDR3aa: CASSLGGPSIQYF
CDR3nt: TGTGCCAGCAGCTTAGGGGGTCCTAGCATTCAGTACTTC
j_gene: TRBJ2-4
abundance: once
len: 13
d_gene: NA
v_gene: TRBV7-2

CDR3aa: CASSLGQGGTGELFF
CDR3nt: TGTGCCAGCAGCTTGGGACAGGGGGGTACCGGGGAGCTGTTTTTT
j_gene: TRBJ2-2
abundance: NA
len: 15
d_gene: TRBD1
v_gene: TRBV7-2

CDR3aa: CASSRDGTSGTYNEQFF
CDR3nt: TGTGCCAGCTCAAGAGACGGGACTAGCGGAACCTACAATGAGCAGTTCTTC
j_gene: TRBJ2-1
abundance: NA
len: 17
d_gene: TRBD2
v_gene: TRBV18

CDR3aa: CASSLKGTGELFF
CDR3nt: TGTGCCAGCAGTTTAAAGGGAACCGGGGAGCTGTTTTTT
j_gene: TRBJ2-2
abundance: NA
len: 13
d_gene: NA
v_gene: TRBV27

CDR3aa: CASSPRGGFMMDENIQYF
CDR3nt: TGTGCCAGCTCACCCAGGGGAGGGTTTATGATGGACGAAAACATTCAGTACTTC
j_gene: TRBJ2-4
abundance: once
len: 18
d_gene: NA
v_gene: TRBV18

CDR3aa: CASGPAGTGSYEQYF
CDR3nt: TGTGCCAGCGGTCCAGCCGGGACAGGGTCCTACGAGCAGTACTTC
j_gene: TRBJ2-7
abundance: NA
len: 15
d_gene: TRBD1
v_gene: TRBV28

CDR3aa: CASSYRQSFSNQPQHF
CDR3nt: TGTGCCAGCAGTTATAGGCAGTCCTTTAGCAATCAGCCCCAGCATTTT
j_gene: TRBJ1-5
abundance: NA
len: 16
d_gene: NA
v_gene: TRBV6-2/TRBV6-3

CDR3aa: CASSRGLAGGDTQYF
CDR3nt: TGCGCCAGCAGCCGGGGACTAGCGGGAGGGGATACGCAGTATTTT
j_gene: TRBJ2-3
abundance: NA
len: 15
d_gene: TRBD2
v_gene: TRBV4-3

CDR3aa: CASSYSRGYLSYEQYF
CDR3nt: TGTGCCAGCAGTTACTCGAGAGGGTACCTATCCTACGAGCAGTACTTC
j_gene: TRBJ2-7
abundance: once
len: 16
d_gene: NA
v_gene: TRBV6-5

CDR3aa: CASSSMEASGNTIYF
CDR3nt: TGTGCCAGCAGTAGCATGGAGGCATCTGGAAACACCATATATTTT
j_gene: TRBJ1-3
abundance: few
len: 15
d_gene: NA
v_gene: TRBV7-9

CDR3aa: CASSVVEGGYTF
CDR3nt: TGTGCCAGCAGCGTAGTAGAGGGTGGCTACACCTTC
j_gene: TRBJ1-2
abundance: NA
len: 12
d_gene: NA
v_gene: TRBV9

CDR3aa: CASSLASADGNTIYF
CDR3nt: TGCGCCAGCAGCTTGGCCTCGGCAGACGGAAACACCATATATTTT
j_gene: TRBJ1-3
abundance: NA
len: 15
d_gene: NA
v_gene: TRBV5-1

CDR3aa: CASRARLAGVATQYF
CDR3nt: TGTGCCAGTCGAGCCCGACTAGCGGGAGTAGCGACCCAGTACTTC
j_gene: TRBJ2-5
abundance: NA
len: 15
d_gene: TRBD2
v_gene: TRBV19

CDR3aa: CASSLYYEQYF
CDR3nt: TGTGCCAGCAGTTTATACTACGAGCAGTACTTC
j_gene: TRBJ2-7
abundance: NA
len: 11
d_gene: NA
v_gene: TRBV28

CDR3aa: CASRSRTQNTEAFF
CDR3nt: TGTGCCAGCAGATCGCGGACACAGAACACTGAAGCTTTCTTT
j_gene: TRBJ1-1
abundance: NA
len: 14
d_gene: NA
v_gene: TRBV7-8

CDR3aa: CASSIMTGGGETQYF
CDR3nt: TGTGCCAGTAGTATTATGACAGGGGGGGGAGAGACCCAGTACTTC
j_gene: TRBJ2-5
abundance: NA
len: 15
d_gene: TRBD1
v_gene: TRBV19

CDR3aa: CASSPRGQGVRETQYF
CDR3nt: TGTGCCAGCAGCCCCCGTGGGCAGGGGGTGAGAGAGACCCAGTACTTC
j_gene: TRBJ2-5
abundance: NA
len: 16
d_gene: TRBD1
v_gene: TRBV7-9

CDR3aa: CASSLSGQGSNEQYF
CDR3nt: TGTGCCAGCAGTTTATCAGGGCAGGGCTCGAACGAGCAGTACTTC
j_gene: TRBJ2-7
abundance: NA
len: 15
d_gene: NA
v_gene: TRBV27

CDR3aa: CASSSPGTGPSGYTF
CDR3nt: TGTGCCAGCAGTTCGCCCGGGACAGGGCCCTCTGGCTACACCTTC
j_gene: TRBJ1-2
abundance: NA
len: 15
d_gene: TRBD1
v_gene: TRBV28

CDR3aa: CASSTRLGAEQYF
CDR3nt: TGTGCCAGTAGTACCCGATTAGGGGCCGAGCAGTACTTC
j_gene: TRBJ2-7
abundance: NA
len: 13
d_gene: NA
v_gene: TRBV19

CDR3aa: CASTGQGTYNEQFF
CDR3nt: TGTGCCAGCACGGGACAGGGTACTTACAATGAGCAGTTCTTC
j_gene: TRBJ2-1
abundance: NA
len: 14
d_gene: TRBD1
v_gene: TRBV5-4

CDR3aa: CASSQAWTDMNTEAFF
CDR3nt: TGCGCCAGCAGCCAAGCCTGGACAGACATGAACACTGAAGCTTTCTTT
j_gene: TRBJ1-1
abundance: NA
len: 16
d_gene: NA
v_gene: TRBV4-3

CDR3aa: CASRHRGRVVYGYTF
CDR3nt: TGTGCCAGCAGACACAGGGGGCGGGTGGTCTATGGCTACACCTTC
j_gene: TRBJ1-2
abundance: NA
len: 15
d_gene: TRBD1
v_gene: TRBV28

CDR3aa: CASSIDKVNEQFF
CDR3nt: TGTGCCAGTAGTATCGATAAGGTCAATGAGCAGTTCTTC
j_gene: TRBJ2-1
abundance: NA
len: 13
d_gene: NA
v_gene: TRBV19

CDR3aa: CASSRTGGLETQYF
CDR3nt: TGTGCCAGTAGTAGGACAGGGGGCTTAGAGACCCAGTACTTC
j_gene: TRBJ2-5
abundance: NA
len: 14
d_gene: TRBD1
v_gene: TRBV19

CDR3aa: CSASPPRARGGGTDTQYF
CDR3nt: TGCAGTGCCAGTCCCCCCCGGGCCAGGGGGGGTGGGACAGATACGCAGTATTTT
j_gene: TRBJ2-3
abundance: NA
len: 18
d_gene: NA
v_gene: TRBV20-1

CDR3aa: CASSQDGLAVRYQETQYF
CDR3nt: TGTGCCAGCAGCCAAGATGGGCTAGCGGTCAGGTACCAAGAGACCCAGTACTTC
j_gene: TRBJ2-5
abundance: NA
len: 18
d_gene: TRBD2
v_gene: TRBV4-2

CDR3aa: CASSSLTGGDSPLHF
CDR3nt: TGCGCCAGCAGCTCGCTGACAGGGGGGGATTCACCCCTCCACTTT
j_gene: TRBJ1-6
abundance: NA
len: 15
d_gene: TRBD1
v_gene: TRBV5-1

CDR3aa: CASSLVTDTQYF
CDR3nt: TGTGCCAGCAGCTTAGTGACAGATACGCAGTATTTT
j_gene: TRBJ2-3
abundance: NA
len: 12
d_gene: NA
v_gene: TRBV11-2

CDR3aa: CASSLGQGQQPQHF
CDR3nt: TGCGCCAGCAGCTTAGGACAGGGGCAGCAGCCCCAGCATTTT
j_gene: TRBJ1-5
abundance: NA
len: 14
d_gene: TRBD1
v_gene: TRBV5-1

CDR3aa: CASTRTGGTGELFF
CDR3nt: TGTGCCAGTACCCGGACAGGGGGCACCGGGGAGCTGTTTTTT
j_gene: TRBJ2-2
abundance: NA
len: 14
d_gene: TRBD1
v_gene: TRBV19

CDR3aa: CASSLDRATTDTQYF
CDR3nt: TGTGCCAGCAGCTTGGACAGAGCTACCACAGATACGCAGTATTTT
j_gene: TRBJ2-3
abundance: NA
len: 15
d_gene: NA
v_gene: TRBV7-3

CDR3aa: CASTRDRGSVETQYF
CDR3nt: TGTGCCAGCACCCGGGACAGGGGATCGGTCGAGACCCAGTACTTC
j_gene: TRBJ2-5
abundance: NA
len: 15
d_gene: TRBD1
v_gene: TRBV7-2

CDR3aa: CASSIAGGPYNEQFF
CDR3nt: TGTGCCAGTAGTATCGCAGGGGGCCCTTACAATGAGCAGTTCTTC
j_gene: TRBJ2-1
abundance: many
len: 15
d_gene: TRBD1
v_gene: TRBV19

CDR3aa: CASSVRIGGPDTEAFF
CDR3nt: TGTGCCAGCAGCGTTCGTATTGGGGGTCCGGACACTGAAGCTTTCTTT
j_gene: TRBJ1-1
abundance: NA
len: 16
d_gene: NA
v_gene: TRBV9

CDR3aa: CASSPGAVSGGTEAFF
CDR3nt: TGTGCCAGCAGTCCAGGGGCGGTATCAGGGGGCACTGAAGCTTTCTTT
j_gene: TRBJ1-1
abundance: NA
len: 16
d_gene: TRBD1
v_gene: TRBV28

CDR3aa: CASSQDENGQETQYF
CDR3nt: TGTGCCAGCAGCCAAGATGAGAACGGACAAGAGACCCAGTACTTC
j_gene: TRBJ2-5
abundance: NA
len: 15
d_gene: NA
v_gene: TRBV14

CDR3aa: CASGLGTSEETQYF
CDR3nt: TGTGCTAGTGGTTTGGGGACTAGCGAAGAGACCCAGTACTTC
j_gene: TRBJ2-5
abundance: NA
len: 14
d_gene: TRBD2
v_gene: TRBV12-5

CDR3aa: CASSQPDYEQYF
CDR3nt: TGCGCCAGCAGCCAACCCGACTACGAGCAGTACTTC
j_gene: TRBJ2-7
abundance: NA
len: 12
d_gene: NA
v_gene: TRBV4-1

CDR3aa: CASSLGGRGEEKLFF
CDR3nt: TGTGCCAGCAGCCTCGGGGGCAGGGGGGAGGAAAAACTGTTTTTT
j_gene: TRBJ1-4
abundance: NA
len: 15
d_gene: TRBD1
v_gene: TRBV7-2

CDR3aa: CATSDSVLSGGPYNEQFF
CDR3nt: TGTGCCACCAGTGATTCCGTCCTCAGCGGGGGGCCCTACAATGAGCAGTTCTTC
j_gene: TRBJ2-1
abundance: NA
len: 18
d_gene: TRBD2
v_gene: TRBV24-1

CDR3aa: CAISADSSNQPQHF
CDR3nt: TGTGCCATCAGTGCGGACAGTTCCAATCAGCCCCAGCATTTT
j_gene: TRBJ1-5
abundance: NA
len: 14
d_gene: NA
v_gene: TRBV10-3

CDR3aa: CAWSVLTGEQYF
CDR3nt: TGTGCCTGGAGTGTACTTACGGGCGAGCAGTACTTC
j_gene: TRBJ2-7
abundance: NA
len: 12
d_gene: NA
v_gene: TRBV30

CDR3aa: CASKDRGGGDTQYF
CDR3nt: TGTGCCAGCAAAGACAGGGGCGGAGGAGATACGCAGTATTTT
j_gene: TRBJ2-3
abundance: NA
len: 14
d_gene: TRBD1
v_gene: TRBV6-5

CDR3aa: CASSQDSLAGFAYEQYF
CDR3nt: TGCGCCAGCAGCCAAGATTCGCTAGCGGGTTTTGCCTACGAGCAGTACTTC
j_gene: TRBJ2-7
abundance: NA
len: 17
d_gene: TRBD2
v_gene: TRBV4-3